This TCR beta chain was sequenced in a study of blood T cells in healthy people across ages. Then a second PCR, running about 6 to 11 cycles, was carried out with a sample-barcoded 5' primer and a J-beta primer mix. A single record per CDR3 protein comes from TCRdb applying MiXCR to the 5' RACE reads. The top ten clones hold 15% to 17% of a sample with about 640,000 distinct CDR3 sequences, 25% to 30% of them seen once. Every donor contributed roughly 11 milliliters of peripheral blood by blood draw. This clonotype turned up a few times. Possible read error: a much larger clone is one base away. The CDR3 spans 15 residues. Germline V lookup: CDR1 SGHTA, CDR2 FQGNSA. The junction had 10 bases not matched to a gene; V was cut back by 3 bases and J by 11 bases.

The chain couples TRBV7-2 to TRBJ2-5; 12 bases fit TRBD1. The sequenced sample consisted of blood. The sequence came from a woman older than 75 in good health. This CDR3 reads CASSFGTGGGSAQYF. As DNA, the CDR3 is TGTGCCAGCAGCTTTGGGACAGGGGGCGGGTCGGCGCAGTACTTC.